This paragraph covers one T cell receptor beta chain sequence. Its cognate antigen is unknown. The J segment lost 7 bases and the V segment lost 4 bases, leaving 5 bases of the junction unmatched. CDR3 length equals 13 residues. CDR1 and CDR2 from the germline V gene are MNHNY and SVGAGI (reference sequence). The data derive from a study of post-analysis software for immune sequencing data. On the study more broadly: Relapsing-remitting, secondary progressive and progressive-relapsing multiple sclerosis were all included among the disease courses.

cDNA libraries for TCR beta contained unique molecular identifiers. MiXCR, applied by TCRdb to the PCR reads, yields one record per CDR3 protein. This table holds around 400,000 distinct CDR3 sequences, 30% to 45% found once. Overall study findings and caveats: When the samples were clustered directly with F measure, those that had been prepared in the same batch showed strong co-clustering. Patients with multiple sclerosis recorded significantly lower normalized Chao1 diversity than controls, the study found. About 5 TRBV segments were significantly more frequent in patients than in controls. TRBV5-6, TRBV5-1 and TRBV20-1 were among these segments.

This chain connects TRBV6-6 to TRBJ1-1; 8 positions match TRBD1. Input material: blood. The TCR sequence derives from a girl between 5 and 17 years old with multiple sclerosis. CDR3 in DNA: TGTGCCAGCAGTTCCGGACAGGGCCTTGAAGCTTTCTTT. This gives the protein CASSSGQGLEAFF.